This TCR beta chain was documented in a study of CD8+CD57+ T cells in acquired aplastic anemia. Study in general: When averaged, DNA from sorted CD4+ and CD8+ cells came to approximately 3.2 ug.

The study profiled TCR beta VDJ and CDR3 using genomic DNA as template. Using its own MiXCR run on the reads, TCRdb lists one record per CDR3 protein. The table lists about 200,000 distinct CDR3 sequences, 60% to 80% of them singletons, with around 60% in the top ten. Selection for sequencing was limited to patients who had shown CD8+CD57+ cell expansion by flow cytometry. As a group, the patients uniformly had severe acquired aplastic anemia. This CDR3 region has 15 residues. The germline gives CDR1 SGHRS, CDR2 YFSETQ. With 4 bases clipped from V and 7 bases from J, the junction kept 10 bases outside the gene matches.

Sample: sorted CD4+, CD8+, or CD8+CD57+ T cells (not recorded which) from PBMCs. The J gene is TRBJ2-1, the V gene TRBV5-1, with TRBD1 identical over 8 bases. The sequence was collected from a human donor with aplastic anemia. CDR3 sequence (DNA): TGCGCCAGCAGCAAAGAACCGACAGGGGTAAATGAGCAGTTCTTC. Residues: CASSKEPTGVNEQFF.